This TCR beta chain was retrieved from a study of T cells in tuberculosis. Study-wide background: Blood was taken before or within 7 days of anti-tuberculosis therapy.

Using immunoSEQ multiplex PCR, the repertoire was profiled, and TCRdb retains in-frame clones only, with some absent. Seen here are tens of thousands of clones, approximately 90% observed once, and the top ten hold 6.5% to 8.5%. The time point here: new active TB diagnosis, blood taken before or within 7 days of starting treatment. HIV-seronegative South African adults aged 18 years or older had newly diagnosed active tuberculosis. V dropped 0 bases and J dropped 3; count of bases not matched to a gene: 9. The CDR3 is 17 amino acids. Germline V gives CDR1 MNHEY, CDR2 SMNVEV (reference sequence). The chain couples TRBV27 to TRBJ1-1; 8 bases map to TRBD1. This material consisted of PBMCs, taken at tuberculosis diagnosis. This TCR was sampled from an adult with tuberculosis. Some clones in this sample may be carry-over from other donors' samples. The CDR3 protein is CASSLSLRTGRDTEAFF. The CDR3 nucleotides are TGTGCCAGCAGTTTATCCCTCCGGACAGGGCGTGACACTGAAGCTTTCTTT.